This T cell receptor (beta chain) was profiled in a study of type 1 regulatory T cells. Study overall: T-allo10 is a Tr1-enriched, alloantigen-specific CD4 T cell product made in vitro. Overall study results and limits: Compared with non-type 1 regulatory T cells, type 1 regulatory T cells showed a more restricted TCR repertoire.

This clonotype has a handful of counts. Its target is unknown. V lost 0 bases, J lost 3 bases, and 18 bases lay in between. The CDR3 is 17 amino acids. Germline CDR1 is DFQATT and CDR2 is SNEGSKA (reference sequence). TCRdb reprocessed the reads via MiXCR and lists one record per CDR3 protein. The sample records 70,000 or so distinct CDR3 sequences, roughly 20% being singletons. The sequenced sample consisted of cultured type 1 regulatory T (Tr1) cells, either the whole culture or a sorted fraction (not recorded which). The chain is built from TRBV20-1 and TRBJ1-5; D perhaps matches TRBD1 (5 bases). The TCR comes from a human donor in good health. The CDR3 region is CSARDIAIGALNQPQHF. CDR3 coding DNA: TGCAGTGCTAGAGATATCGCGATCGGGGCCCTCAATCAGCCCCAGCATTTT.